Presented here are 12 T cell receptor beta chains from one specimen sequenced in a study of blood T cells in healthy people across ages. It was with a sample-barcoded 5' primer and a J-beta primer mix that a second PCR of roughly 7 to 11 cycles was run. TCRdb used MiXCR to reprocess the 5' RACE reads, holding one entry per CDR3 protein. This table holds 650,000 to 1,000,000 distinct CDR3 sequences, about 37% found once. Sample: blood. The receptor source for this set is a man aged 18 to 30 in good health.

V is TRBV20-1 and J is TRBJ2-5; D is undetermined. Germline V lookup: CDR1 DFQATT, CDR2 SNEGSKA (reference sequence). Trimming removed 0 bases from V and 1 base from J, with 6 bases in between. This CDR3 has 13 residues. Written as DNA, the CDR3 is TGCAGTGCTAGAGACCAGACCCAAGAGACCCAGTACTTC. Protein sequence: CSARDQTQETQYF.

This clonotype was seen more than once but under ten times. This chain links TRBV20-1 with TRBJ1-6; the match to TRBD1 covers 7 bases. The J segment lost 8 bases and the V segment lost 6 bases, leaving 10 bases of the junction unmatched. The germline V gene has CDR1 DFQATT and CDR2 SNEGSKA (reference sequence). This CDR3 has 14 residues. The CDR3 sequence: CSAHPTGSDSPLHF. CDR3 bases: TGCAGTGCCCACCCGACAGGGTCTGATTCACCCCTCCACTTT.

The genes are TRBV20-1 and TRBJ1-1; TRBD1 aligns across 8 bases. The V segment lost 4 bases and the J segment 4 bases; nucleotides outside the gene matches: 14. This CDR3 is built from 16 residues. The germline gives CDR1 DFQATT, CDR2 SNEGSKA (reference sequence). The CDR3 DNA is TGCAGTGCTATGTCAGGGGGCCCTAAATGGGTCACTGAAGCTTTCTTT. Protein product: CSAMSGGPKWVTEAFF.

V is TRBV4-3 and J is TRBJ2-7, with D perhaps assigned TRBD1 or TRBD2 (6 bases each). The DNA end lines up better with TRBJ2-5; the J call may be wrong. Germline CDR1 LGHNA, CDR2 YSLEER. The CDR3 spans 12 residues. CDR3 nucleotide sequence: TGCGCCAGCAGCCCACGGGGGCAGACCCAGTACTTC. It is translated as CASSPRGQTQYF.

This clonotype was seen a few times. The rearrangement joins TRBV7-2 to TRBJ1-5; D is unresolved. Trimming left V 4 bases short and J 0 bases short, with 10 bases between. The CDR3 is made up of 15 amino acids. CDR1 is SGHTA, CDR2 FQGNSA, per germline. CDR3 sequence (DNA): TGTGCCAGCAGCTACGTCGGATATAGCAATCAGCCCCAGCATTTT. Residues: CASSYVGYSNQPQHF. Full variable domain (outside the CDR3, taken from reference TRBV7-2 and TRBJ1-5): GAGVSQSPSNKVTEKGKDVELRCDPISGHTALYWYRQSLGQGLEFLIYFQGNSAPDKSGLPSDRFSAERTGGSVSTLTIQRTQQEDSAVYLCASSYVGYSNQPQHFGDGTRLSIL.

The rearrangement joins TRBV3-1 to TRBJ1-2; 8 bases match TRBD1. Germline trimming cut 0 bases from V and 12 bases from J; bases unmatched to any gene: 9. Germline V gene lookup returns CDR1 LGHDT and CDR2 YNNKEL (reference sequence). The CDR3 sequence is 14 residues long. The CDR3, as DNA: TGTGCCAGCAGCCAAGATCTCGGGACAGGTGTCCACACCTTC. Its protein is CASSQDLGTGVHTF.

The rearrangement joins TRBV11-2 to TRBJ2-5; D remains unclear. This CDR3 has 15 residues. Trimming removed 5 bases from V and 3 bases from J, with 16 bases in between. Germline lookup yields CDR1 SGHAT and CDR2 FQNNGV. The CDR3 loop reads CASSQTTRGEETQYF. CDR3 coding DNA: TGTGCCAGCAGCCAAACGACACGTGGCGAAGAGACCCAGTACTTC.

A few counts support this clonotype. V and J are TRBV20-1 and TRBJ1-4; 9 bases line up with TRBD1. The CDR3 totals 14 residues. Germline V lookup: CDR1 DFQATT, CDR2 SNEGSKA (reference sequence). The junction had 6 bases not matched to a gene; V was cut back by 3 bases and J by 7 bases. The CDR3, as DNA: TGCAGTGCTAGCGGGCGACAGGGGGGTGAAAAACTGTTTTTT. Translating it yields CSASGRQGGEKLFF.

The chain employs TRBV4-1 and TRBJ2-1, with unresolved D. The length of the CDR3 is 14 residues. Trimming left V 0 bases short and J 4 bases short, with 7 bases between. CDR1 MGHRA and CDR2 YSYEKL come from the germline V gene. The CDR3 here is CASSQEGGYNEQFF. The CDR3 region has the DNA TGCGCCAGCAGCCAAGAGGGTGGGTACAATGAGCAGTTCTTC.

This clonotype has more than one count but fewer than ten. The V gene is TRBV20-1, the J gene TRBJ1-1; the D gene is possibly TRBD1 (5 bases). The CDR3 is 15 amino acids. Germline values: CDR1 DFQATT, CDR2 SNEGSKA (reference sequence). Trimming pared 2 bases from V and 2 bases from J, leaving 15 bases between. CDR3 in DNA: TGCAGTGCTAGATTGATCGGCAGGGTCAACACTGAAGCTTTCTTT. Its protein is CSARLIGRVNTEAFF.

V gene TRBV20-1 combines with J gene TRBJ2-1, with D possibly TRBD2 on 6 matching bases. The germline CDR1 and CDR2 sequences are DFQATT and SNEGSKA (reference sequence). Trimming shortened V by 6 bases and J by 6 bases, and 24 bases separated the two germline ends. This CDR3 contains 16 residues. CDR3 nucleotide sequence: TGCAGTGCCCTATTGGGCCTAGCGAGGATATCCAATGAGCAGTTCTTC. This sequence encodes CSALLGLARISNEQFF.

The gene calls are TRBV29-1 and TRBJ1-1; tentative D call: TRBD1 (5 bases). The CDR3 contains 13 residues. V lost 6 bases and J lost 0, with 11 bases in between. Germline V lookup: CDR1 SQVTM, CDR2 ANQGSEA. The CDR3 bases are TGCAGCGTATCGGGACTCATGAACACTGAAGCTTTCTTT. As protein: CSVSGLMNTEAFF.